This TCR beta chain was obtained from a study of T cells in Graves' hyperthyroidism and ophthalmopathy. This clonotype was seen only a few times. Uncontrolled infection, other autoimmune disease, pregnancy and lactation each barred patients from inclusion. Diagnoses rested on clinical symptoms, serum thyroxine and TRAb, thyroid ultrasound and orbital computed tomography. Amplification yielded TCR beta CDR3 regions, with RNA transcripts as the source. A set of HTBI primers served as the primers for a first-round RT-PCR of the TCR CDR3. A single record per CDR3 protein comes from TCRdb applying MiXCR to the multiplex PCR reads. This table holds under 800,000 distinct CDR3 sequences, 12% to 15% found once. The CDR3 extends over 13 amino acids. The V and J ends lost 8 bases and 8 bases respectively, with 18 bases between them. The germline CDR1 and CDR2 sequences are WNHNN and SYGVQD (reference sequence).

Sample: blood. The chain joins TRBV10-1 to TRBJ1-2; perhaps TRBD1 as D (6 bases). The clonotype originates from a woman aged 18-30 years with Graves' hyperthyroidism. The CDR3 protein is CASSDSRLGGYTF. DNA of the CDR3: TGCGCCAGCTCGGACAGCCGCCTTGGAGGCTACACCTTC.